What follows is one T cell receptor (beta chain) and its context. Antigen: not known. Treatment of the sample: 15 to 20 received Ad26.COV2.S at low or high dose, single or two shots; about 5 received placebo; per-sample allocation not given. It was on day 63 after the first vaccine or placebo injection that samples were taken. Sequenced by immunoSEQ multiplex PCR; TCRdb stores in-frame clones only, minus some. Of around 340,000 clones listed, roughly 90% are singletons. The trim removed 0 bases at V and 5 bases at J, leaving 8 bases unmatched. The germline gives CDR1 LGHDT, CDR2 YNNKEL (reference sequence). The CDR3 spans 17 residues. The entry originates in a study of Ad26.COV2.S vaccination and SARS-CoV-2 variants. On the study more broadly: The trial was COV1001 and the donor's arm was Ad26.COV2.S.

Study-wide results and caveats: Across vaccine and placebo recipients, the breadth of non-spike TCRs was similar.

The sample here was peripheral blood, taken in a trial of Ad26.COV2.S vaccine versus placebo. This receptor was obtained from a person between 18 and 65 years old who received the Ad26.COV2.S COVID-19 vaccine or a placebo. V is TRBV3-1 (or the pseudogene TRBV3-2) and J is TRBJ2-1; 9 bases fit TRBD2. The CDR3 sequence: CASSQDPTSGLNNEQFF. DNA for the CDR3: TGTGCCAGCAGCCAAGATCCGACTAGCGGACTAAACAATGAGCAGTTCTTC.